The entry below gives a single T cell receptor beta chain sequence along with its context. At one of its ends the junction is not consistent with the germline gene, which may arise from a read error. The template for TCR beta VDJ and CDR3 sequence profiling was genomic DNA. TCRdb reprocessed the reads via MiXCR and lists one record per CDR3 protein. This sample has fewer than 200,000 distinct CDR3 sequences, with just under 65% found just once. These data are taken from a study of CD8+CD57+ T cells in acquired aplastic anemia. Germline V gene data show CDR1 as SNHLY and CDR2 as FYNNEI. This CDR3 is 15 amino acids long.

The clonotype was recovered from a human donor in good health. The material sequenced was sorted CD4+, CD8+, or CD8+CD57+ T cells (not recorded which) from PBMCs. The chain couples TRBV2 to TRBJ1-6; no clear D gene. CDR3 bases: TGTACCAGCATTGGGGAGGTCTCCTATAATTCACCCCTCCACTTT. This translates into CTSIGEVSYNSPLHF.